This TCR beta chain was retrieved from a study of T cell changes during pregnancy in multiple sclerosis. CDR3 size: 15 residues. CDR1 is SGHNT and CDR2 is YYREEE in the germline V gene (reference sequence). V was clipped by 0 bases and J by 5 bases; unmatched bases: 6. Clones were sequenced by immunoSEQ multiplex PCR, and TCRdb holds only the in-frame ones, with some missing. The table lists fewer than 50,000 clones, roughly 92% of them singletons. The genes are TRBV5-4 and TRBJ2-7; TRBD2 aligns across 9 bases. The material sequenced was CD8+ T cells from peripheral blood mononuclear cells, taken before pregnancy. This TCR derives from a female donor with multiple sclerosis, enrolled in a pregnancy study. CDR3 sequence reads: CASSLGAGGGDEQYF. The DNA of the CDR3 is TGTGCCAGCAGCTTGGGGGCGGGAGGGGGCGACGAGCAGTACTTC.